The rows below give T cell receptor beta chains drawn from one sample of a study of T cell responses to AZD1222 COVID-19 vaccine. TCRdb's copy holds only in-frame clones and misses some; the assay was immunoSEQ multiplex PCR. The profile covers about 110,000 clones, with approximately 88% appearing a single time and roughly 6.7% taken by the ten largest. The material sequenced was peripheral blood, taken 28 days after the second AZD1222 dose. The receptors shown here come from an adult who received the AZD1222 COVID-19 vaccine. Each CDR3 is given with its conserved first and last residue. A D gene is named only where the DNA matches it firmly. Size is omitted from some rows. Given values are once, few, many or a class for expanded clones.

CDR3nt	CDR3aa	v_gene	j_gene	abundance	d_gene
TGCGCCAGCAGCCACTACGGGTGGGGTGCTGGAAACACCATATATTTT	CASSHYGWGAGNTIYF	TRBV4-3	TRBJ1-3	NA	NA
TGTGCCAGCAGTTCGGGGACTAGCGGGTACAATGAGCAGTTCTTC	CASSSGTSGYNEQFF	TRBV27	TRBJ2-1	NA	TRBD2
TGTGCCAGCAGCTTACACCAGGTGGACAATGAGCAGTTCTTC	CASSLHQVDNEQFF	TRBV7-3	TRBJ2-1	NA	NA
TGTGCCAGCACCGGGGAGGTCACAGGCCAGCCCCAGCATTTT	CASTGEVTGQPQHF	TRBV3-1/TRBV3-2	TRBJ1-5	NA	NA
TGTGCCAGCAGACCCTGGGCAGGGGGTCGTTCACCCCTCCACTTT	CASRPWAGGRSPLHF	TRBV27	TRBJ1-6	once	TRBD1
TGTGCCAGCAGCACCAGTGAGGGGAACACTGAAGCTTTCTTT	CASSTSEGNTEAFF	TRBV7-6	TRBJ1-1	NA	NA
TGTGCCAGCAGCTTTTTCGGGGCACTAGAGACCCAGTACTTC	CASSFFGALETQYF	TRBV7-9	TRBJ2-5	NA	NA
TGCGCCAGCAAGCAGGGGATAGGTAACTATGGCTACACCTTC	CASKQGIGNYGYTF	TRBV5-1	TRBJ1-2	NA	NA
TGCGCCAGCAGCCCAGGGACCAACCAAAACACAGATACGCAGTATTTT	CASSPGTNQNTDTQYF	TRBV4-3	TRBJ2-3	NA	NA
TGTGCCAGCAGCTTGTTGGGACAGGGAGATGGCTACACCTTC	CASSLLGQGDGYTF	TRBV11-2	TRBJ1-2	NA	TRBD1
TGTGCCACCAGCAGGACGATGGGTAGGGGGTCACCCCTCCACTTT	CATSRTMGRGSPLHF	TRBV15	TRBJ1-6	NA	NA
TGTGCCAGCAGCGGACAGGGGTATGGCTACACCTTC	CASSGQGYGYTF	TRBV6-6	TRBJ1-2	once	TRBD1